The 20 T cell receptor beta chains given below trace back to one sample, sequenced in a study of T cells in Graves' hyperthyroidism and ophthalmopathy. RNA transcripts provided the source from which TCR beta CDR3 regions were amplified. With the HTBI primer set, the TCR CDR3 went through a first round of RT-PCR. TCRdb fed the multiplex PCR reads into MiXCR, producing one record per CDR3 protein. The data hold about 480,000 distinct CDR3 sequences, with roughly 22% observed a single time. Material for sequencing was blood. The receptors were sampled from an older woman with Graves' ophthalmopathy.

In nucleotides, the CDR3 is TGTGCCAGCAGTTTAGAGGGACCAAATCAGCCCCAGCATTTT. This sequence encodes CASSLEGPNQPQHF. The chain is built from TRBV27 and TRBJ1-5, with a weak D call TRBD1 (5 bases). Trimming left V 2 bases short and J 4 bases short, with 9 bases between. The CDR3 is 14 amino acids. Per germline, CDR1 MNHEY and CDR2 SMNVEV (reference sequence).

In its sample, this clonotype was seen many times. The CDR3 sequence: CASSSTGLAGGQGETQYF. The DNA of the CDR3 is TGTGCCAGCAGTTCGACCGGACTAGCGGGAGGGCAGGGAGAGACCCAGTACTTC. This chain connects TRBV28 to TRBJ2-5, with 15 bases matching TRBD2. Germline assignment: CDR1 MDHEN and CDR2 SYDVKM. This CDR3 is built from 18 residues. V lost 4 bases, J lost 4 bases, and 10 bases stayed unmatched.

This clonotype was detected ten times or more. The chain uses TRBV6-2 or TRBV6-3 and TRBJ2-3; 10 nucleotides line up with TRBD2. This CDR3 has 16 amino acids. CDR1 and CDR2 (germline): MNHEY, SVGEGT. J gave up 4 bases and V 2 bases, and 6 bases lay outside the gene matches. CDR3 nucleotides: TGTGCCAGCAGTTACGGGCTAGCGGGAGTTCCAGATACGCAGTATTTT. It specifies CASSYGLAGVPDTQYF.

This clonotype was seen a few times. The CDR3 DNA follows: TGTGCCAGCAGCCAACCGGGACTGGGGAAGGGGGGGCAGTTCTTC. This sequence encodes CASSQPGLGKGGQFF. This chain uses TRBV3-1 with TRBJ2-1; D may match TRBD1 or TRBD2 (6 bases each). Trimming left V 2 bases short and J 12 bases short, with 20 bases between. The V gene's germline CDR1 is LGHDT and CDR2 YNNKEL (reference sequence). This CDR3 is 15 amino acids long.

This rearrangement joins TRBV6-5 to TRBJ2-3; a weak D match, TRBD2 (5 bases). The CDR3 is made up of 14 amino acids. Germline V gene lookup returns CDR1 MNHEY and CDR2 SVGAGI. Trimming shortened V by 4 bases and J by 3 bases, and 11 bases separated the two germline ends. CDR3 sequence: CASSSLLVTDTQYF. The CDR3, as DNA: TGTGCCAGCAGTTCATTACTAGTAACAGATACGCAGTATTTT.

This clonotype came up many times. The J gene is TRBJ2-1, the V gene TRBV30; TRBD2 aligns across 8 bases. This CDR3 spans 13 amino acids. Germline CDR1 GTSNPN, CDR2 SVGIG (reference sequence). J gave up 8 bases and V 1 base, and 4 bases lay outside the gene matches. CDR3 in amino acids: CAWSAGGRDEQFF. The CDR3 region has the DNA TGTGCCTGGAGTGCGGGGGGGAGGGATGAGCAGTTCTTC.

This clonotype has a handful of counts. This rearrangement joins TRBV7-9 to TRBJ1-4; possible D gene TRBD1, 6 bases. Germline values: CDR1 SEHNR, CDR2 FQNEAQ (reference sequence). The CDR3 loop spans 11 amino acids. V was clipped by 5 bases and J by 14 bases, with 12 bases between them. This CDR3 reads CASSQGGFLFF. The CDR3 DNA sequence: TGTGCCAGCAGCCAAGGGGGTTTTCTGTTTTTT.

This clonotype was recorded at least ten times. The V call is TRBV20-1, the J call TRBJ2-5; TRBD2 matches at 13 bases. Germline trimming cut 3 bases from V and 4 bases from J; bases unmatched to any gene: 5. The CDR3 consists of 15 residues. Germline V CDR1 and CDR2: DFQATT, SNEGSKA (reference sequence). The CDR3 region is CSASGLAGARETQYF. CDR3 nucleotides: TGCAGTGCTAGCGGACTAGCGGGAGCTCGAGAGACCCAGTACTTC.

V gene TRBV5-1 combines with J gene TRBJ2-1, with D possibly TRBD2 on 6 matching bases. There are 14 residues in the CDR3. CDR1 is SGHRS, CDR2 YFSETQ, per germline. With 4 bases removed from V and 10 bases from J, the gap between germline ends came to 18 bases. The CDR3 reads CASSRRAGKGEQFF. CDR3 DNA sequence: TGCGCCAGCAGCCGCCGGGCGGGGAAGGGGGAGCAGTTCTTC.

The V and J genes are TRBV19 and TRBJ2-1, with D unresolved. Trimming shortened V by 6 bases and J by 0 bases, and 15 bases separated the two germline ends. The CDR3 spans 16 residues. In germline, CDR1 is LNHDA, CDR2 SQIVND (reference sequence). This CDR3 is CASRGPDPSSYNEQFF. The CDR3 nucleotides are TGTGCCAGTAGGGGTCCGGATCCTAGCTCCTACAATGAGCAGTTCTTC. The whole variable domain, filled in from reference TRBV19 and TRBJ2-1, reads DGGITQSPKYLFRKEGQNVTLSCEQNLNHDAMYWYRQDPGQGLRLIYYSQIVNDFQKGDIAEGYSVSREKKESFPLTVTSAQKNPTAFYLCASRGPDPSSYNEQFFGPGTRLTVL.

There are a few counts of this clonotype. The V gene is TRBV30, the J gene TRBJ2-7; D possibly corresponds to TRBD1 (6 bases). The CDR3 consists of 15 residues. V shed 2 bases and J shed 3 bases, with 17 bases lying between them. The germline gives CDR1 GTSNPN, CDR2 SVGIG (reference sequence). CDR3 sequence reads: CAWSRQATTFYEQYF. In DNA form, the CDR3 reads TGTGCCTGGAGTCGACAGGCGACAACCTTCTACGAGCAGTACTTC.

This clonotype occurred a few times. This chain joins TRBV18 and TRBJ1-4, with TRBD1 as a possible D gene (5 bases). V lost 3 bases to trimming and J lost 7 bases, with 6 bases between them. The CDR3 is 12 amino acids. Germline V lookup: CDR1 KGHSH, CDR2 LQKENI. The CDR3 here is CASSPGREKLFF. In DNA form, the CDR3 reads TGTGCCAGCTCACCGGGACGTGAAAAACTGTTTTTT.

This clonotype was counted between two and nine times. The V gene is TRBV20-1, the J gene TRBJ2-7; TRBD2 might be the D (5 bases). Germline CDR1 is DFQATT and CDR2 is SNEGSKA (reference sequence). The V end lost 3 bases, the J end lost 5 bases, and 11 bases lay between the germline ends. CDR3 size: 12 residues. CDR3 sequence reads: CSASLSGDEQYF. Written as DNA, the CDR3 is TGCAGTGCTAGTCTGTCCGGGGACGAGCAGTACTTC.

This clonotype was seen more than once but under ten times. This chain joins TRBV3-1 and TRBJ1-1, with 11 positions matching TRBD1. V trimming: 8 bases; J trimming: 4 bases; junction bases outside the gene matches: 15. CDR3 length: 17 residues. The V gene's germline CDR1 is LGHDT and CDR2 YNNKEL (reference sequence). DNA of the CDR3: TGTGCCAGCGCTCCGGGACAGGGGGTTGTAAGTGGCACTGAAGCTTTCTTT. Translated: CASAPGQGVVSGTEAFF.

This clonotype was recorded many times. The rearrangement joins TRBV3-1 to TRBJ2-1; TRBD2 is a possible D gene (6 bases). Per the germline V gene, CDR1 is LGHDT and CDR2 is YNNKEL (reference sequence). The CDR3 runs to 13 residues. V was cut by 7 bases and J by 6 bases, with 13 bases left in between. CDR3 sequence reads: CASTSLAFNEQFF. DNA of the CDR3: TGTGCCAGCACCTCCCTAGCGTTCAATGAGCAGTTCTTC.

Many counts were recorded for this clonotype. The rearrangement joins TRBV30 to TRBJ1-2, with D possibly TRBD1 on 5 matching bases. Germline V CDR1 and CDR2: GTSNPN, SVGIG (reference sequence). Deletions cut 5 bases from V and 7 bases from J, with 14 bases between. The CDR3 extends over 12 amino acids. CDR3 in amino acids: CAWGHGGGGYTF. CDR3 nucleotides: TGTGCCTGGGGCCATGGGGGGGGTGGCTACACCTTC.

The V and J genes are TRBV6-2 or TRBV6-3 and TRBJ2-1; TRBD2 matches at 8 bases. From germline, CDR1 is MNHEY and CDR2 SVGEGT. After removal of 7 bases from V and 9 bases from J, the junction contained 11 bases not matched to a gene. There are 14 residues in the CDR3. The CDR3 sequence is CASTYGGAGSEQFF. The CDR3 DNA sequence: TGTGCCAGCACCTACGGGGGGGCTGGGAGTGAGCAGTTCTTC.

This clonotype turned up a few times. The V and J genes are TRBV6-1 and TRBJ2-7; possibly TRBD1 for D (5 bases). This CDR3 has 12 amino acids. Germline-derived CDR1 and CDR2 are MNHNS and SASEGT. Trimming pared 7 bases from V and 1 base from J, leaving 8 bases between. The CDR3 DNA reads TGTGCCAGCATGGACAATTCCTACGAGCAGTACTTC. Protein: CASMDNSYEQYF.

Here the CDR3 reads CASSSDGNEQFF. As DNA, the CDR3 is TGTGCCAGCAGTTCGGATGGGAATGAGCAGTTCTTC. The chain uses TRBV27 and TRBJ2-1, with D hard to call. The CDR3 has 12 amino acids. Germline assignment: CDR1 MNHEY and CDR2 SMNVEV (reference sequence). Trimming left V 4 bases short and J 7 bases short, with 8 bases between.

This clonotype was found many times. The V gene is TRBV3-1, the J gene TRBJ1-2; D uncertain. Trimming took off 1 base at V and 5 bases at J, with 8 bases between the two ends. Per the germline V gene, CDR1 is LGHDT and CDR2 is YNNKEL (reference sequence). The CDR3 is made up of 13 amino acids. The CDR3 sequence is CASSQVEAYGYTF. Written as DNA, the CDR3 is TGTGCCAGCAGCCAAGTGGAGGCTTATGGCTACACCTTC.